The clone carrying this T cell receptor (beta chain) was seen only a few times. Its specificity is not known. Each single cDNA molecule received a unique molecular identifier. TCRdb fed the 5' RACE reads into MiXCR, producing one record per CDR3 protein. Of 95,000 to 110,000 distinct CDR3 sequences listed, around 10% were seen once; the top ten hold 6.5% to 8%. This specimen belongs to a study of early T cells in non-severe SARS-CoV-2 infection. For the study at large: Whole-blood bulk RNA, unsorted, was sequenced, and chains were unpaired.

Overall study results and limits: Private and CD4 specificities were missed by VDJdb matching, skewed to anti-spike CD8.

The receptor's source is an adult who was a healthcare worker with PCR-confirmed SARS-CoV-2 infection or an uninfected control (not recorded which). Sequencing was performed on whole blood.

The CDR3 nucleotides are TGCAGTGCTAGGCGGGAGCGAGTAACACTTTCAGATACGCAGTATTTT. Protein product: CSARRERVTLSDTQYF. This chain uses TRBV20-1 with TRBJ2-3; 7 positions match TRBD2. The length of the CDR3 is 16 residues. CDR1 and CDR2 (germline): DFQATT, SNEGSKA (reference sequence). Trimming at V came to 3 bases and at J to 4 bases, leaving 13 bases not matched to a gene.